This TCR beta chain was identified during a study of cytomegalovirus exposure and HLA in healthy donors. Study observations and caveats: Later analysis placed DRB1 highest and HLA-C lowest in TCR association rates, which differed by HLA locus.

The germline V gene encodes CDR1 SQVTM and CDR2 ANQGSEA. Trimming took 4 bases from V and 1 from J, leaving 13 bases between them. This CDR3 contains 14 residues. Primers for the PCR totalled 60 Vbeta and 13 Jbeta. Some clones are missing from TCRdb's copy, which holds only in-frame ones; the method was immunoSEQ multiplex PCR. This table has over 150,000 clones, over 80% appearing once. As regards this clone: Antigen specificity is unknown.

When sampled, the donors appeared nominally healthy, though they likely had unrecorded immune exposures. The sample comprised PBMCs. The receptor was isolated from a male donor in good health and CMV-seronegative. The genes are TRBV29-1 and TRBJ1-1, with D perhaps matching TRBD1 (5 bases). DNA for the CDR3: TGCAGCGTTGTGGGGTGGGGGGGGAACACTGAAGCTTTCTTT. It encodes CSVVGWGGNTEAFF.